This T cell receptor beta chain was found in a study of T cells after yellow fever vaccination. Each CDR3 protein gets one entry after TCRdb re-called the 5' RACE reads with MiXCR. The sample has 350,000 to 450,000 distinct CDR3 sequences, 6.2% seen once. The CDR3 is 15 amino acids. Germline assignment: CDR1 SNHLY and CDR2 FYNNEI. V lost 7 bases and J lost 0, with 13 bases in between. Study-wide findings and caveats: Within FACS-sorted repertoires, abundant clonotypes contaminating from the bulk population could be present. Most primary-vaccination clones recurred post-booster (approximately 96% CD4, roughly 91% CD8).

This clonotype has just a few counts. Its antigen is unidentified. This clonotype originated in a man aged 30 to 39 who received the YFV17D yellow fever vaccine. This sample comprised PBMCs, obtained 5 days after the yellow fever booster vaccination. The V and J genes are TRBV2 and TRBJ1-5; D is ambiguous. The CDR3 sequence: CASTARGDSNQPQHF. Written as DNA, the CDR3 is TGTGCCAGCACTGCGCGTGGGGATAGCAATCAGCCCCAGCATTTT.